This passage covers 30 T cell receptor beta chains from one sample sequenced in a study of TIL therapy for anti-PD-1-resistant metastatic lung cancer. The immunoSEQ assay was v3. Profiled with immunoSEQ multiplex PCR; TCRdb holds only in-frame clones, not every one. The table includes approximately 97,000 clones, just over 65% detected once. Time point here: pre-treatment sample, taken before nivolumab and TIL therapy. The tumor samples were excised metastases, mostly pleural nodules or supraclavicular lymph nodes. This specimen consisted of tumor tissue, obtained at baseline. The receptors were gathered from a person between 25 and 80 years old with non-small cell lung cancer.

The CDR3 nucleotides read TGTGCCAGCAGCCGACAAGGACTAGCGGGAGAAGACCAGTACTTC. Its translation is CASSRQGLAGEDQYF. The chain uses TRBV14 and TRBJ2-5; 13 bases map to TRBD2. Unmatched junction bases numbered 9, after V lost 4 bases and J lost 10 bases. CDR1 is SGHDN and CDR2 is FVKESK in the germline V gene. The CDR3 length is 15 residues. Together with reference TRBV14 and TRBJ2-5, the CDR3 gives the full variable domain: EAGVTQFPSHSVIEKGQTVTLRCDPISGHDNLYWYRRVMGKEIKFLLHFVKESKQDESGMPNNRFLAERTGGTYSTLKVQPAELEDSGVYFCASSRQGLAGEDQYFGPGTRLLVL.

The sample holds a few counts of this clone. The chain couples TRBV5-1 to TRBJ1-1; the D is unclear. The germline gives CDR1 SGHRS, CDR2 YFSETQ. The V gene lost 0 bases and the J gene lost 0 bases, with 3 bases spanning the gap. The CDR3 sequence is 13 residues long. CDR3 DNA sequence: TGCGCCAGCAGCTTGGCTGTGAACACTGAAGCTTTCTTT. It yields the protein CASSLAVNTEAFF. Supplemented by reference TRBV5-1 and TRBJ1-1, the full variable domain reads KAGVTQTPRYLIKTRGQQVTLSCSPISGHRSVSWYQQTPGQGLQFLFEYFSETQRNKGNFPGRFSGRQFSNSRSEMNVSTLELGDSALYLCASSLAVNTEAFFGQGTRLTVV.

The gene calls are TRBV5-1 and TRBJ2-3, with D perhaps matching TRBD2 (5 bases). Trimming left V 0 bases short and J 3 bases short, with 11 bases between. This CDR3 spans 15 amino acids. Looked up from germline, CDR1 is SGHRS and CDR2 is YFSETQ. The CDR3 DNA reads TGCGCCAGCAGCTTGGGGCCCACTAGTACAGATACGCAGTATTTT. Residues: CASSLGPTSTDTQYF. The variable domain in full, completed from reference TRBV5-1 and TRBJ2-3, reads KAGVTQTPRYLIKTRGQQVTLSCSPISGHRSVSWYQQTPGQGLQFLFEYFSETQRNKGNFPGRFSGRQFSNSRSEMNVSTLELGDSALYLCASSLGPTSTDTQYFGPGTRLTVL.

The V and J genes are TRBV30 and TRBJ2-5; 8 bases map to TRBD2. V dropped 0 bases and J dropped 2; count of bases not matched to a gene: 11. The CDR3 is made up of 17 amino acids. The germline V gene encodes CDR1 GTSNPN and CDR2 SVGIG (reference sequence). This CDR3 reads CAWSVVYGGAGQETQYF. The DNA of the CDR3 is TGTGCCTGGAGTGTAGTTTACGGGGGGGCGGGACAAGAGACCCAGTACTTC.

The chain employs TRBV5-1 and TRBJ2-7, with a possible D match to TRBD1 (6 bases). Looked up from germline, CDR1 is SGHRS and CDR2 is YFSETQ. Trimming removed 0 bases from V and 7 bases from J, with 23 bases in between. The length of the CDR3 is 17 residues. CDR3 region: CASSLVRAGSGASEQYF. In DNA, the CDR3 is TGCGCCAGCAGCTTGGTTCGCGCAGGGTCAGGGGCGAGTGAGCAGTACTTC.

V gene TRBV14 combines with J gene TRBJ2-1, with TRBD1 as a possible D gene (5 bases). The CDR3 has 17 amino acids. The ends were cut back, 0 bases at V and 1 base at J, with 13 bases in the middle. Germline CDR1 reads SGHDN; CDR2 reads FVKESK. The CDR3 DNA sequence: TGTGCCAGCAGCCAAGATAGGGGCAGCTTTTCCTACAATGAGCAGTTCTTC. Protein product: CASSQDRGSFSYNEQFF.

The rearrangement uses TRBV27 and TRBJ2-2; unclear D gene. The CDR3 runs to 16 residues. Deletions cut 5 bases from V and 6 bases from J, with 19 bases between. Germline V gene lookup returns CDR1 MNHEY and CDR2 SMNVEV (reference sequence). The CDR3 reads CASSLTQPSLSGELFF. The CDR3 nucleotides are TGTGCCAGCAGTCTAACCCAGCCTTCATTATCCGGGGAGCTGTTTTTT.

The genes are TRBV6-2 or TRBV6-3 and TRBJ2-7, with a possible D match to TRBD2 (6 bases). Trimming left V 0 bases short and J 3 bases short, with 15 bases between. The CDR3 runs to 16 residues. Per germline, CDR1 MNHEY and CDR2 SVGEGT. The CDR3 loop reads CASSYSKERVNYEQYF. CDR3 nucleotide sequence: TGTGCCAGCAGTTACTCGAAAGAGCGGGTGAACTACGAGCAGTACTTC.

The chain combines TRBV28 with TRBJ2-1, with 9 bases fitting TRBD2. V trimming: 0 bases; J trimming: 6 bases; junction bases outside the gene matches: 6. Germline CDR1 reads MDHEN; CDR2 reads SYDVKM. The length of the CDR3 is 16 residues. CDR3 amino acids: CASSLWVVAGANEQFF. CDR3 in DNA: TGTGCCAGCAGTTTATGGGTGGTAGCGGGAGCCAATGAGCAGTTCTTC.

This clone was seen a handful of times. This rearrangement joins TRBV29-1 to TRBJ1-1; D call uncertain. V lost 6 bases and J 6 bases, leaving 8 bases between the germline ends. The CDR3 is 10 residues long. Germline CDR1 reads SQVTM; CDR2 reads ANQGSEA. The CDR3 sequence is CSVRDAEAFF. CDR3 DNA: TGCAGCGTCCGGGATGCTGAAGCTTTCTTT.

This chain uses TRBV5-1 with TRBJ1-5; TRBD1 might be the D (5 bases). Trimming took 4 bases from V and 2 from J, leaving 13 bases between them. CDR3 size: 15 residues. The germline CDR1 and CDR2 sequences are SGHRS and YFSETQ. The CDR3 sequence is CASSISGLGNQPQHF. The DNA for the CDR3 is TGCGCCAGCAGCATCTCGGGACTGGGCAATCAGCCCCAGCATTTT.

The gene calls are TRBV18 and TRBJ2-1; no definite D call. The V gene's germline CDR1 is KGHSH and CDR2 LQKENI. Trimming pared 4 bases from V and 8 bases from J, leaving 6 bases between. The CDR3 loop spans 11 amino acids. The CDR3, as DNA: TGTGCCAGCTCACTTTGGCATGAGCAGTTCTTC. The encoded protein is CASSLWHEQFF.

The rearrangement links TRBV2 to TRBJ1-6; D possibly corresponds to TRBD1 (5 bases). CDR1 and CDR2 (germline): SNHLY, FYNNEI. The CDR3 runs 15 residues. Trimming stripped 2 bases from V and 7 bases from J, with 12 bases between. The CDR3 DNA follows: TGTGCCAGCAGTGAATTGGAGGGGAGGAATTCACCCCTCCACTTT. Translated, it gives CASSELEGRNSPLHF.

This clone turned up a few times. The CDR3, as DNA: TGTGCCAGCAGCCGGCCCGGGGACGGCGGTAGGGAAGCTTTCTTT. It translates to CASSRPGDGGREAFF. This chain links TRBV7-3 with TRBJ1-1; the D gene is possibly TRBD1 (5 bases). Trimming left V 5 bases short and J 8 bases short, with 21 bases between. The CDR3 sequence is 15 residues long. The germline gives CDR1 SGHTA, CDR2 FQGTGA.

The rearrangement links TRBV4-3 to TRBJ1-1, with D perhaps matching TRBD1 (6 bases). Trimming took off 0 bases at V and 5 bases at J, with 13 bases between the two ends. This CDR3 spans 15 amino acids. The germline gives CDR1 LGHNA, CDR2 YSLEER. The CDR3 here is CASSQDWGLGTEAFF. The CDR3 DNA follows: TGCGCCAGCAGCCAAGATTGGGGGCTGGGAACTGAAGCTTTCTTT.

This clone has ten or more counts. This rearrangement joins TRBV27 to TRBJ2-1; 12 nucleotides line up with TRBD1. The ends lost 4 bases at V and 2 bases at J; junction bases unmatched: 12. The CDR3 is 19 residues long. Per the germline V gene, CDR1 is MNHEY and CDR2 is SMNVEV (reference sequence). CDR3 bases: TGTGCCAGCAGTTGGGGACAGGGGGCCACCTTCGAGACCTACAATGAGCAGTTCTTC. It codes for CASSWGQGATFETYNEQFF.

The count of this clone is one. CDR3 loop: CASSPSTGTPTEAFF. The CDR3 nucleotides are TGTGCCAGCTCACCATCAACAGGAACCCCCACTGAAGCTTTCTTT. This rearrangement joins TRBV18 to TRBJ1-1; TRBD1 might be the D (5 bases). Germline lookup yields CDR1 KGHSH and CDR2 LQKENI. The CDR3 length is 15 residues. V dropped 2 bases and J dropped 4 bases, with 14 bases sitting between them.

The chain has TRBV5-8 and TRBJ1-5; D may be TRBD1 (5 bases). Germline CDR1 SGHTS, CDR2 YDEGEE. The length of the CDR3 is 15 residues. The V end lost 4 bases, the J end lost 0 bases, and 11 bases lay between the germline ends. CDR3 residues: CASSAGGYSNQPQHF. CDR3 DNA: TGTGCCAGCAGCGCGGGGGGATATAGCAATCAGCCCCAGCATTTT.

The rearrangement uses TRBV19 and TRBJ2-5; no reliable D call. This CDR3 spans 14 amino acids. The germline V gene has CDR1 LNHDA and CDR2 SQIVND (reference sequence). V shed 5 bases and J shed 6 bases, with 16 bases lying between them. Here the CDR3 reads CASSSRSGSQTQYF. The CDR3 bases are TGTGCCAGTAGTTCCCGTTCAGGAAGCCAGACCCAGTACTTC.

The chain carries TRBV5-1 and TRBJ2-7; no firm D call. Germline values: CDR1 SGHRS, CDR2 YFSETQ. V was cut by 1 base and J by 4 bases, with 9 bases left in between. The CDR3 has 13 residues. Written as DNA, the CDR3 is TGCGCCAGCAGCTTGCGGGTAACTTACGAGCAGTACTTC. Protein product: CASSLRVTYEQYF.

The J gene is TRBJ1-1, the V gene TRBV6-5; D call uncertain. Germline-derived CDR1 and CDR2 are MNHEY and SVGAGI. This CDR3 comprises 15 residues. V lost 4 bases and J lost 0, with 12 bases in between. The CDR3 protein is CASSSNPLLNTEAFF. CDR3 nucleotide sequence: TGTGCCAGCAGTTCAAACCCTCTACTGAACACTGAAGCTTTCTTT.

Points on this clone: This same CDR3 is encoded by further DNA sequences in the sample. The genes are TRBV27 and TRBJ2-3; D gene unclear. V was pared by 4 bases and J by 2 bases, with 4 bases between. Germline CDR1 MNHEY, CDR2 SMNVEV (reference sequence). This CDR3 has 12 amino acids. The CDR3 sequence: CASSSFTDTQYF. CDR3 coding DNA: TGTGCCAGCAGTTCTTTCACAGATACGCAGTATTTT.

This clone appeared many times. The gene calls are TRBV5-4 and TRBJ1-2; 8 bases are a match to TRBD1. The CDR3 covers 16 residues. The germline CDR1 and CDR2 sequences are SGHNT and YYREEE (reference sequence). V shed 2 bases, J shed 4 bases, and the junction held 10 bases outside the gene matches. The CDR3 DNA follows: TGTGCCAGCAGCTTCTCCTACCAAACAGGGGGCTATGGCTACACCTTC. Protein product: CASSFSYQTGGYGYTF.

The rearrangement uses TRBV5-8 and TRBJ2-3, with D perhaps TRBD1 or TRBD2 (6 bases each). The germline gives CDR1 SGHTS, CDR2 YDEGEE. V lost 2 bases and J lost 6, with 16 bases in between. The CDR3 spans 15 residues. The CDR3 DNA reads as TGTGCCAGCAGCTTCCGAGGGGGGTTTAGGGATACGCAGTATTTT. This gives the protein CASSFRGGFRDTQYF.

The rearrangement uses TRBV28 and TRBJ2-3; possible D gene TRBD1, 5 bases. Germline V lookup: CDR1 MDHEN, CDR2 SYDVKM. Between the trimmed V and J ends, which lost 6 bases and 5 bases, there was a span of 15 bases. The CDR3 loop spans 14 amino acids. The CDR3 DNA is TGTGCCAGCAGCCGTAAGGGGATGAAAGATACGCAGTATTTT. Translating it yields CASSRKGMKDTQYF.

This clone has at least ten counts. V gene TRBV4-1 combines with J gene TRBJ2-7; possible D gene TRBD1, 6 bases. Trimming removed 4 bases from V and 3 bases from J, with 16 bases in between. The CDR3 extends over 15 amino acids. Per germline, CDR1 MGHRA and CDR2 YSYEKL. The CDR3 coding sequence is TGCGCCAGCAGCCCCCAGAACACAGGGCGCTACGAGCAGTACTTC. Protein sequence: CASSPQNTGRYEQYF.

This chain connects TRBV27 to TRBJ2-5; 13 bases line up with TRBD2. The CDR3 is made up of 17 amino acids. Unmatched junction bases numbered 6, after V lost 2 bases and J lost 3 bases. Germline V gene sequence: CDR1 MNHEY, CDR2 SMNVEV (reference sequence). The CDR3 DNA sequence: TGTGCCAGCAGTTTAAGGGGGACTAGCGGGATGAAAGAGACCCAGTACTTC. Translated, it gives CASSLRGTSGMKETQYF.

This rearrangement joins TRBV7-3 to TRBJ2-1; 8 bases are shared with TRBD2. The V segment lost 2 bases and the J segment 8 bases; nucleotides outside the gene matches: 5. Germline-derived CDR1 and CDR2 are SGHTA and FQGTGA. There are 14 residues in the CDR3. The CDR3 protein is CASSLAGGVDEQFF. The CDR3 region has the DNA TGTGCCAGCAGCTTAGCGGGGGGCGTGGATGAGCAGTTCTTC.

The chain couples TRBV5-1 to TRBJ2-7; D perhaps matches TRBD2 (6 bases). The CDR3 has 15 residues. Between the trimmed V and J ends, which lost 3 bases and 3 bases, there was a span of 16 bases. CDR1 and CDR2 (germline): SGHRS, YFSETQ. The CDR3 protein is CASSSMEGDDYEQYF. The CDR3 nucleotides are TGCGCCAGCAGCTCCATGGAGGGTGACGACTACGAGCAGTACTTC.

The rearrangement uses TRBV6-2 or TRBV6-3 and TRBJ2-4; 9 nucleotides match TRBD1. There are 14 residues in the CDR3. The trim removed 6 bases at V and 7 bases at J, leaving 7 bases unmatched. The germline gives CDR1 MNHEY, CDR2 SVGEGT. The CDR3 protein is CASSSDRGVNIQYF. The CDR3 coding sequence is TGTGCCAGCAGCTCAGACAGGGGGGTGAACATTCAGTACTTC.